The next 28 T cell receptor beta chains were all read from a single sample in a study of breast tumors, draining lymph nodes, adjacent tissues. TCRdb reanalysed the multiplex PCR reads using MiXCR and keeps one entry per CDR3 protein. This sample has over 250,000 distinct CDR3 sequences; more than 30% occur once, and the top ten carry more than 1%. The lymph nodes were axillary draining lymph nodes from breast cancer patients. The sequenced sample consisted of axillary lymph node tissue. The origin of the receptors is a female donor with breast cancer. Some clones in this sample may be carry-over from other donors' samples.

This clonotype was seen a handful of times. This chain links TRBV3-1 with TRBJ2-7; TRBD2 matches 10 bases. Per germline, CDR1 LGHDT and CDR2 YNNKEL (reference sequence). V dropped 2 bases and J dropped 6; count of bases not matched to a gene: 10. The CDR3 extends over 16 amino acids. The chain's CDR3 is CASSQTWTSGTTEQYF. CDR3 DNA: TGTGCCAGCAGCCAAACTTGGACTAGCGGCACTACCGAGCAGTACTTC.

This sequence joins TRBV6-4 and TRBJ2-2; 7 nucleotides line up with TRBD2. Unmatched junction bases numbered 7, after V lost 5 bases and J lost 4 bases. Per germline, CDR1 MRHNA and CDR2 SNTAGT. The CDR3 spans 15 residues. CDR3 sequence (DNA): TGTGCCAGCAGTCACCGGCGGGAGACCACCGGGGAGCTGTTTTTT. Its protein product is CASSHRRETTGELFF.

This clonotype was seen just once. A much larger clone lies one base from this, so it may be a read error. The chain carries TRBV19 and TRBJ2-1; perhaps TRBD2 as D (6 bases). The CDR3 totals 13 residues. Germline V gene sequence: CDR1 LNHDA, CDR2 SQIVND (reference sequence). CDR3 residues: CASNVLAGNEQLF. The CDR3 nucleotides read TGTGCCAGTAACGTACTAGCTGGTAATGAGCAGCTCTTC.

This clonotype was recorded at least ten times. The CDR3 nucleotides read TGTGCCAGCAGCACACAGGCTGGAGGAAATCAGCCCCAGCATTTT. It is translated as CASSTQAGGNQPQHF. The V gene is TRBV11-2, the J gene TRBJ1-5; TRBD1 is a possible D gene (5 bases). In germline, CDR1 is SGHAT, CDR2 FQNNGV. The CDR3 sequence is 15 residues long. V lost 5 bases and J lost 4, with 15 bases in between.

In this sample, this clonotype turned up a few times. A much larger clonotype is one base distant, so this may be a read error. The rearrangement links TRBV14 to TRBJ2-5, with 7 bases that match TRBD2. The CDR3 sequence is 14 residues long. Germline V gives CDR1 SGHDN, CDR2 FVKESK. As DNA, the CDR3 is TGTGCCAGCAGCCATTTGGGGAGGGAGGAGACCCAGTCCTTC. Protein: CASSHLGREETQSF.

The chain employs TRBV2 and TRBJ1-6, with 10 positions matching TRBD1. The CDR3 runs to 14 residues. V was clipped by 5 bases and J by 8 bases; unmatched bases: 3. CDR1 and CDR2 from the germline V gene are SNHLY and FYNNEI. CDR3 DNA sequence: TGTGCCAGCAGTCAGACAGGGGGCCATTCACCCCTCCACTTT. It codes for CASSQTGGHSPLHF.

This clonotype has at least ten counts. The chain recombines TRBV29-1 with TRBJ2-5; 11 nucleotides line up with TRBD2. CDR3 length equals 15 residues. Looked up from germline, CDR1 is SQVTM and CDR2 is ANQGSEA. V shed 8 bases and J 3 bases; nucleotides not matched to a gene: 11. CDR3 DNA: TGCAGCTTTAAATTAGCGGGAGGGCCGGAAGAGACCCAGTACTTC. It specifies CSFKLAGGPEETQYF.

The gene calls are TRBV28 and TRBJ2-7; TRBD2 aligns across 13 bases. This CDR3 comprises 16 residues. The trim removed 2 bases at V and 3 bases at J, leaving 4 bases unmatched. Germline values: CDR1 MDHEN, CDR2 SYDVKM. The CDR3 spells CASSLGLAGVNYEQYF. CDR3 DNA: TGTGCCAGCAGTTTAGGACTAGCGGGAGTCAACTACGAGCAGTACTTC.

Concerning this clonotype: The germline gene is not matched at one end of the junction; a read error may be the cause. The rearrangement links TRBV19 to TRBJ2-1, with D unclear. Germline assignment: CDR1 LNHDA and CDR2 SQIVND (reference sequence). The CDR3 extends over 12 amino acids. The CDR3 region is CASRGEYSEQFF. For the CDR3, the DNA is TGTGCCTCGCGTGGGGAATACAGTGAGCAGTTCTTC.

This clonotype showed up many times. This chain joins TRBV7-3 and TRBJ2-7; the D gene is possibly TRBD2 (6 bases). Germline CDR1 reads SGHTA; CDR2 reads FQGTGA. V gave up 5 bases and J gave up 0 bases, with 14 bases separating them. CDR3 size: 15 residues. The CDR3 reads CASSLGAGYSYEQYF. The CDR3 region has the DNA TGTGCCAGCAGCCTCGGAGCGGGTTACTCCTACGAGCAGTACTTC.

In regard to this clonotype: This sequence may be a read error, since a much larger clone differs from it by one base. This chain links TRBV18 with TRBJ2-5; tentative D call: TRBD2 (6 bases). The CDR3 runs to 14 residues. CDR1 is KGHSH, CDR2 LQKENI, per germline. The CDR3 coding sequence is TGTGCCAGCTCACCTGTGGCTAGCGTGGAGACCAAGTACTTC. This translates into CASSPVASVETKYF.

The chain employs TRBV5-1 and TRBJ2-1; TRBD2 agrees at 7 bases. V shed 6 bases and J 12 bases; nucleotides not matched to a gene: 15. There are 14 residues in the CDR3. The germline CDR1 and CDR2 sequences are SGHRS and YFSETQ. The CDR3 protein is CASKSFTSVSGQFF. The CDR3 DNA reads as TGCGCCAGCAAGAGCTTTACTAGCGTCTCTGGGCAGTTCTTC.

Worth noting for this clonotype: This may arise from a read error, as a much more abundant clone is one base away. CDR3 loop: CARSTRAYNEQFF. Here the CDR3 DNA reads TGTGCCAGAAGTACCAGGGCCTACAATGAGCAGTTCTTC. V gene TRBV19 combines with J gene TRBJ2-1; the D gene is possibly TRBD1 (5 bases). Germline V lookup: CDR1 LNHDA, CDR2 SQIVND (reference sequence). The CDR3 covers 13 residues.

V is TRBV5-6 and J is TRBJ1-2; D gene unclear. The germline gives CDR1 SGHDT, CDR2 YYEEEE. This CDR3 comprises 15 residues. DNA of the CDR3: TGTGCTGGCAGCTTGGAGAAGGTGGAATCCTATGGCTACACCTTC. It codes for CAGSLEKVESYGYTF.

This clonotype was picked up many times. The CDR3 reads CASSLQGPGQPNEKLFF. In nucleotides, the CDR3 is TGTGCCAGCAGCTTACAGGGGCCGGGACAGCCTAATGAAAAACTGTTTTTT. The chain recombines TRBV11-3 with TRBJ1-4, with TRBD1 matching over 7 bases. Germline V gives CDR1 SGHNT, CDR2 YENEEA. The length of the CDR3 is 17 residues. The J segment lost 3 bases and the V segment lost 2 bases, leaving 9 bases of the junction unmatched.

This clonotype has just a few counts. This CDR3 reads CASSQDRSPGGYTF. CDR3 nucleotides: TGCGCCAGCAGCCAAGACCGGTCCCCGGGTGGCTACACCTTC. The chain has TRBV4-3 and TRBJ1-2; D remains unclear. Per germline, CDR1 LGHNA and CDR2 YSLEER. The V gene lost 0 bases and the J gene lost 7 bases, with 12 bases spanning the gap. This CDR3 contains 14 residues.

This clonotype came up many times. The chain carries TRBV19 and TRBJ2-2, with TRBD2 matching 12 bases. The CDR3 length is 14 residues. The germline V gene encodes CDR1 LNHDA and CDR2 SQIVND (reference sequence). Germline trimming cut 5 bases from V and 9 bases from J; bases unmatched to any gene: 4. The CDR3 here is CASSLAGGFRELFF. The CDR3 DNA follows: TGTGCCAGTAGTCTAGCGGGAGGGTTTAGGGAGCTGTTTTTT. Variable domain in full (rest from reference TRBV19 and TRBJ2-2): DGGITQSPKYLFRKEGQNVTLSCEQNLNHDAMYWYRQDPGQGLRLIYYSQIVNDFQKGDIAEGYSVSREKKESFPLTVTSAQKNPTAFYLCASSLAGGFRELFFGEGSRLTVL.

This clonotype showed up many times. The chain joins TRBV10-3 to TRBJ2-1; a weak D match, TRBD2 (5 bases). Trimming stripped 8 bases from V and 8 bases from J, with 13 bases between. Per germline, CDR1 ENHRY and CDR2 SYGVKD. This CDR3 comprises 12 residues. As DNA, the CDR3 is TGTGCCATCTCCGGGCTAGCTGATGAGCAGTTCTTC. Protein sequence: CAISGLADEQFF.

The table lists this clonotype with many counts. The chain employs TRBV7-8 and TRBJ2-5; 12 bases map to TRBD2. Per germline, CDR1 SGHVS and CDR2 FQNEAQ. J was trimmed by 5 bases and V by 5 bases; bases with no gene match: 3. CDR3 length: 14 residues. CDR3 coding DNA: TGTGCCAGCAGCCCGACTAGCGGGAGTGAGACCCAGTACTTC. This translates into CASSPTSGSETQYF.

A note on this clonotype: Germline is not matched at one junction end, which may reflect a read error. The genes are TRBV20-1 and TRBJ2-7; 9 nucleotides agree with TRBD2. The CDR3 spans 13 residues. The germline gives CDR1 DFQATT, CDR2 SNEGSKA (reference sequence). This CDR3 reads CSARLAGQYAQYF. The CDR3, as DNA: TGCAGTGCTAGACTAGCGGGACAGTACGCGCAGTACTTC.

This clonotype was detected many times. The V and J genes are TRBV7-6 and TRBJ1-5; D is perhaps TRBD1 (5 bases). There are 15 residues in the CDR3. In germline, CDR1 is SGHVS, CDR2 FNYEAQ. The ends were cut back, 5 bases at V and 5 bases at J, with 16 bases in the middle. The CDR3 DNA follows: TGTGCCAGCAGCCTACTAACGGGGCTCGATCAGCCCCAGCATTTT. This sequence encodes CASSLLTGLDQPQHF.

This clonotype was observed at least ten times. The J gene is TRBJ2-6, the V gene TRBV7-6; either TRBD1 or TRBD2 may fit D (5 bases each). Germline CDR1 and CDR2: SGHVS and FNYEAQ. Deletions cut 4 bases from V and 4 bases from J, with 14 bases between. The CDR3 consists of 16 residues. The CDR3 loop reads CASSSTDREGANVLTF. In nucleotides, the CDR3 is TGTGCCAGCAGCTCGACAGATCGGGAAGGGGCCAACGTCCTGACTTTC.

A note on this clonotype: Possible read error: a much larger clone is one base away. The DNA for the CDR3 is TGTGCCTGGGATTTGAGAACCTACGAGCAGTACTTC. Translation: CAWDLRTYEQYF. The rearrangement links TRBV30 to TRBJ2-7; D is unresolved. CDR3 length: 12 amino acids. V lost 5 bases and J 2 bases, leaving 10 bases between the germline ends. Germline CDR1 is GTSNPN and CDR2 is SVGIG (reference sequence).

This clonotype was observed many times. V usage is TRBV5-1 and J usage is TRBJ2-7; 9 nucleotides match TRBD2. Looked up from germline, CDR1 is SGHRS and CDR2 is YFSETQ. There are 18 residues in the CDR3. V dropped 0 bases and J dropped 0; count of bases not matched to a gene: 10. CDR3 DNA: TGCGCCAGCAGCTTGGCCAAAACTAGCGGGTGGAGCTCCTACGAGCAGTACTTC. Amino acids: CASSLAKTSGWSSYEQYF.

Concerning this clonotype itself: This may arise from a read error, as a much more abundant clone is one base away. V and J are TRBV20-1 and TRBJ2-6; no clear D. The germline V gene encodes CDR1 DFQATT and CDR2 SNEGSKA (reference sequence). Trimming stripped 6 bases from V and 3 bases from J, with 15 bases between. The CDR3 has 15 residues. CDR3 DNA sequence: TGCAGTGCACCGATTCTAAGTTTTGGGGCCAACGTCCTGACTTTC. Protein product: CSAPILSFGANVLTF.

The chain combines TRBV2 with TRBJ1-1, with no clear D. With 2 bases removed from V and 4 bases from J, the gap between germline ends came to 2 bases. CDR1 is SNHLY, CDR2 FYNNEI, per germline. CDR3 length: 11 residues. CDR3 region: CASSELTEAFF. CDR3 sequence (DNA): TGTGCCAGCAGTGAACTCACTGAAGCTTTCTTT.

This clonotype has a count of ten or more. The CDR3 loop reads CASSPREGNNEQFF. Written as DNA, the CDR3 is TGTGCCAGCAGCCCCAGAGAGGGGAACAATGAGCAGTTCTTC. The chain has TRBV5-8 and TRBJ2-1; D is tentatively TRBD1 or TRBD2 (5 bases each). Trimming left V 4 bases short and J 5 bases short, with 13 bases between. This CDR3 is 14 amino acids long. The germline V gene encodes CDR1 SGHTS and CDR2 YDEGEE.

This clonotype was counted ten times or more. The chain combines TRBV20-1 with TRBJ2-3; D is unresolved. The germline gives CDR1 DFQATT, CDR2 SNEGSKA (reference sequence). The CDR3 totals 13 residues. Trimming took off 0 bases at V and 2 bases at J, with 6 bases between the two ends. For the CDR3, the DNA is TGCAGTGCTAGAGACTCCCTCACAGATACGCAGTATTTT. Translating gives CSARDSLTDTQYF.